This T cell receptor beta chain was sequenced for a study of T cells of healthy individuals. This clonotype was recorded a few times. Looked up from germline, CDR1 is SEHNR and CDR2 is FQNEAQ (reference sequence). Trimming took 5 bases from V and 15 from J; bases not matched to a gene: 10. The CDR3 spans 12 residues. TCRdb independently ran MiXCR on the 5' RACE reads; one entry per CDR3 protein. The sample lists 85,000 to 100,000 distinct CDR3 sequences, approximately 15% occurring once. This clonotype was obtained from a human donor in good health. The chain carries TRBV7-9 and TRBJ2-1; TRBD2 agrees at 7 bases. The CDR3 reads CASSPGTIVGFF. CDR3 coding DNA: TGTGCCAGCAGCCCGGGGACTATCGTAGGGTTCTTC.